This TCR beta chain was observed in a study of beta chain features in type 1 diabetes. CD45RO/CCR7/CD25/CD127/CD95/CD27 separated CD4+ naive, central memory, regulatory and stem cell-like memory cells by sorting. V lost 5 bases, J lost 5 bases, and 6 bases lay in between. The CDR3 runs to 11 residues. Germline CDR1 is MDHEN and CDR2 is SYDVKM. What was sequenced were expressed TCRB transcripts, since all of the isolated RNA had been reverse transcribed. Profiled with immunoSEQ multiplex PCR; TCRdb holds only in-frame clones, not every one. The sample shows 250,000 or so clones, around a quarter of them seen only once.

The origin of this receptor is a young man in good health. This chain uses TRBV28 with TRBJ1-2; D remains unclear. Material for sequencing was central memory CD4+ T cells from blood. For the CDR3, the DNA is TGTGCCAGCAGTGACACGTATGGCTACACCTTC. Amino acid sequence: CASSDTYGYTF.